Below, 12 T cell receptor beta chains from the same sample are listed, as sequenced in a study of blood T cell repertoires in COVID-19. Sequencing was performed with immunoSEQ multiplex PCR; in TCRdb, only in-frame clones are kept and a portion is missing. Of roughly 390,000 clones detected, 70% to 90% appear once; the ten largest clones hold more than 9%. The sequencing input was peripheral blood. Receptors originate from a woman aged 25 to 39 with COVID-19, enrolled during active disease.

This sequence joins TRBV3-1 (or the pseudogene TRBV3-2) and TRBJ2-2; 7 bases line up with TRBD2. V shed 2 bases, J shed 0 bases, and the junction held 3 bases outside the gene matches. This CDR3 contains 16 residues. The germline V gene has CDR1 LGHDT and CDR2 YNNKEL (reference sequence). CDR3 nucleotides: TGTGCCAGCAGCCAACCAGCGGGACCGAACACCGGGGAGCTGTTTTTT. Protein product: CASSQPAGPNTGELFF.

CDR3 bases: TGTGCCAGCAGACACACCCGGGGATACAATGAGCAGTTCTTC. Protein: CASRHTRGYNEQFF. The chain carries TRBV3-1 (or the pseudogene TRBV3-2) and TRBJ2-1; the D gene is possibly TRBD2 (5 bases). V gave up 6 bases and J gave up 4 bases, with 13 bases separating them. Germline V lookup: CDR1 LGHDT, CDR2 YNNKEL (reference sequence). CDR3 length: 14 amino acids.

This chain connects TRBV7-9 to TRBJ1-1; D gene ambiguous. Germline CDR1 reads SEHNR; CDR2 reads FQNEAQ (reference sequence). The CDR3 has 15 amino acids. V lost 3 bases and J lost 0, with 11 bases in between. CDR3 in amino acids: CASSFGFQVNTEAFF. The CDR3 nucleotides are TGTGCCAGCAGCTTCGGCTTCCAGGTGAACACTGAAGCTTTCTTT.

The genes are TRBV18 and TRBJ1-1; TRBD1 agrees at 7 bases. Trimming took 3 bases from V and 3 from J; bases not matched to a gene: 1. Germline V gene sequence: CDR1 KGHSH, CDR2 LQKENI. There are 13 residues in the CDR3. DNA of the CDR3: TGTGCCAGCTCACCGGGGACAGACACTGAAGCTTTCTTT. This codes for CASSPGTDTEAFF.

V and J are TRBV27 and TRBJ1-4, with 11 bases lining up with TRBD1. V gave up 8 bases and J gave up 13 bases; unmatched junction bases: 12. The CDR3 loop spans 14 amino acids. Germline loops: CDR1 MNHEY, CDR2 SMNVEV (reference sequence). The CDR3 loop is CASGRGQGAEGLFF. The CDR3 DNA is TGTGCCAGCGGGCGAGGACAGGGGGCCGAAGGACTGTTTTTT.

This rearrangement joins TRBV7-8 to TRBJ2-7; unclear D gene. Looked up from germline, CDR1 is SGHVS and CDR2 is FQNEAQ. V gave up 5 bases and J gave up 7 bases, with 15 bases separating them. The CDR3 is 13 residues long. The chain's CDR3 is CASSSDQPLEQYF. The CDR3 nucleotides read TGTGCCAGCAGCAGCGACCAACCCCTAGAGCAGTACTTC.

The chain is built from TRBV4-1 and TRBJ2-3, with 12 bases fitting TRBD1. Per germline, CDR1 MGHRA and CDR2 YSYEKL. The length of the CDR3 is 17 residues. The trim removed 2 bases at V and 3 bases at J, leaving 6 bases unmatched. The DNA for the CDR3 is TGCGCCAGCAGCCAATCCGGGACAGGGGGCCGGACAGATACGCAGTATTTT. It codes for CASSQSGTGGRTDTQYF.

The rearrangement links TRBV7-9 to TRBJ2-7, with D possibly TRBD1 on 5 matching bases. The CDR3 runs to 16 residues. Germline V gene sequence: CDR1 SEHNR, CDR2 FQNEAQ (reference sequence). V was trimmed by 2 bases and J by 5 bases, leaving 19 bases between them. In nucleotides, the CDR3 is TGTGCCAGCAGCTTACGTCAGGGCCTTTACCCAAACGAGCAGTACTTC. The encoded protein is CASSLRQGLYPNEQYF. Combining the CDR3 with reference TRBV7-9 and TRBJ2-7 gives the whole variable domain DTGVSQNPRHKITKRGQNVTFRCDPISEHNRLYWYRQTLGQGPEFLTYFQNEAQLEKSRLLSDRFSAERPKGSFSTLEIQRTEQGDSAMYLCASSLRQGLYPNEQYFGPGTRLTVT.

The V call is TRBV6-5, the J call TRBJ2-1; TRBD2 aligns across 12 bases. The CDR3 has 15 residues. The junction had 9 bases not matched to a gene; V was cut back by 7 bases and J by 8 bases. Germline CDR1 and CDR2: MNHEY and SVGAGI. The CDR3 DNA follows: TGTGCCAGCATAGGACTAGCGGGATGGAGGGATGAGCAGTTCTTC. Its translation is CASIGLAGWRDEQFF.

The chain combines TRBV3-1 (or the pseudogene TRBV3-2) with TRBJ2-7; 11 bases match TRBD2. The V and J ends lost 0 bases and 6 bases, in that order; junction bases with no gene match: 7. Germline CDR1 is LGHDT and CDR2 is YNNKEL (reference sequence). The length of the CDR3 is 16 residues. The CDR3 loop is CASSQDTTSGSGEQYF. DNA for the CDR3: TGTGCCAGCAGCCAAGACACCACTAGCGGGAGCGGCGAGCAGTACTTC.

This chain links TRBV6-6 with TRBJ2-3; weak D call: TRBD2 (5 bases). Germline loops: CDR1 MNHNY, CDR2 SVGAGI (reference sequence). This CDR3 is built from 13 residues. V dropped 2 bases and J dropped 5 bases, with 8 bases sitting between them. CDR3 sequence (DNA): TGTGCCAGCAGTTACCCCGAGGGAGATACGCAGTATTTT. It codes for CASSYPEGDTQYF.

A note on this clone: Other DNA sequences in this sample translate to the same CDR3. The V gene is TRBV15, the J gene TRBJ1-1; no reliable D call. The CDR3 covers 13 residues. Germline V lookup: CDR1 LNHNV, CDR2 YYDKDF (reference sequence). Trimming pared 0 bases from V and 1 base from J, leaving 3 bases between. Here the CDR3 reads CATSRDRNTEAFF. The DNA for the CDR3 is TGTGCCACCAGCAGAGATCGGAACACTGAAGCTTTCTTT.